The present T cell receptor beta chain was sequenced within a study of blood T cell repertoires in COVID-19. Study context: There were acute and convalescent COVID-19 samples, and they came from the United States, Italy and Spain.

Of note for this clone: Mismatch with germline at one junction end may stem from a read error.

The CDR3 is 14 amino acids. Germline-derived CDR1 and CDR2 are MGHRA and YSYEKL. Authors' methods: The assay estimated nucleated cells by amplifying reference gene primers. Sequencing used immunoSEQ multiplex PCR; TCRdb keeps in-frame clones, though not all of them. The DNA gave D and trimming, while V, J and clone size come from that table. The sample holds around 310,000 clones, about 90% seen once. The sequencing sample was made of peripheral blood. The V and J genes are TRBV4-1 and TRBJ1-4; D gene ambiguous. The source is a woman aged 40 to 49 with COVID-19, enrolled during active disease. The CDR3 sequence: CVSSQGAANEKLFF. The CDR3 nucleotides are TGCGTCAGCAGCCAAGGTGCAGCTAATGAAAAACTGTTTTTT.